Sequencing of this TCR beta chain was carried out in a study of preoperative IRX-2 immunotherapy in early breast cancer. Germline lookup yields CDR1 SGHDN and CDR2 FVKESK. The CDR3 is made up of 14 amino acids. Trimming shortened V by 0 bases and J by 13 bases, and 16 bases separated the two germline ends. The treatment was: preoperative locoregional IRX-2 cytokine immunotherapy. Patients received preoperative, locoregional IRX-2 cytokine immunotherapy in a phase Ib study. The table came from immunoSEQ multiplex PCR; TCRdb's copy has only in-frame clones and leaves some out. The table includes about 27,000 clones, 75% to 80% detected once.

This TCR derives from a human donor with breast cancer. The chain is built from TRBV14 and TRBJ2-1; either TRBD1 or TRBD2 may fit D (5 bases each). This sample comprised lymph node tissue, obtained before IRX-2 immunotherapy. CDR3 DNA: TGTGCCAGCAGCCAAGATTTCGGGGCGGAGGCTCAGTTCTTC. Translation gives CASSQDFGAEAQFF. The entire variable domain, with the rest obtained from reference TRBV14 and TRBJ2-1, is as follows: EAGVTQFPSHSVIEKGQTVTLRCDPISGHDNLYWYRRVMGKEIKFLLHFVKESKQDESGMPNNRFLAERTGGTYSTLKVQPAELEDSGVYFCASSQDFGAEAQFFGPGTRLTVL.